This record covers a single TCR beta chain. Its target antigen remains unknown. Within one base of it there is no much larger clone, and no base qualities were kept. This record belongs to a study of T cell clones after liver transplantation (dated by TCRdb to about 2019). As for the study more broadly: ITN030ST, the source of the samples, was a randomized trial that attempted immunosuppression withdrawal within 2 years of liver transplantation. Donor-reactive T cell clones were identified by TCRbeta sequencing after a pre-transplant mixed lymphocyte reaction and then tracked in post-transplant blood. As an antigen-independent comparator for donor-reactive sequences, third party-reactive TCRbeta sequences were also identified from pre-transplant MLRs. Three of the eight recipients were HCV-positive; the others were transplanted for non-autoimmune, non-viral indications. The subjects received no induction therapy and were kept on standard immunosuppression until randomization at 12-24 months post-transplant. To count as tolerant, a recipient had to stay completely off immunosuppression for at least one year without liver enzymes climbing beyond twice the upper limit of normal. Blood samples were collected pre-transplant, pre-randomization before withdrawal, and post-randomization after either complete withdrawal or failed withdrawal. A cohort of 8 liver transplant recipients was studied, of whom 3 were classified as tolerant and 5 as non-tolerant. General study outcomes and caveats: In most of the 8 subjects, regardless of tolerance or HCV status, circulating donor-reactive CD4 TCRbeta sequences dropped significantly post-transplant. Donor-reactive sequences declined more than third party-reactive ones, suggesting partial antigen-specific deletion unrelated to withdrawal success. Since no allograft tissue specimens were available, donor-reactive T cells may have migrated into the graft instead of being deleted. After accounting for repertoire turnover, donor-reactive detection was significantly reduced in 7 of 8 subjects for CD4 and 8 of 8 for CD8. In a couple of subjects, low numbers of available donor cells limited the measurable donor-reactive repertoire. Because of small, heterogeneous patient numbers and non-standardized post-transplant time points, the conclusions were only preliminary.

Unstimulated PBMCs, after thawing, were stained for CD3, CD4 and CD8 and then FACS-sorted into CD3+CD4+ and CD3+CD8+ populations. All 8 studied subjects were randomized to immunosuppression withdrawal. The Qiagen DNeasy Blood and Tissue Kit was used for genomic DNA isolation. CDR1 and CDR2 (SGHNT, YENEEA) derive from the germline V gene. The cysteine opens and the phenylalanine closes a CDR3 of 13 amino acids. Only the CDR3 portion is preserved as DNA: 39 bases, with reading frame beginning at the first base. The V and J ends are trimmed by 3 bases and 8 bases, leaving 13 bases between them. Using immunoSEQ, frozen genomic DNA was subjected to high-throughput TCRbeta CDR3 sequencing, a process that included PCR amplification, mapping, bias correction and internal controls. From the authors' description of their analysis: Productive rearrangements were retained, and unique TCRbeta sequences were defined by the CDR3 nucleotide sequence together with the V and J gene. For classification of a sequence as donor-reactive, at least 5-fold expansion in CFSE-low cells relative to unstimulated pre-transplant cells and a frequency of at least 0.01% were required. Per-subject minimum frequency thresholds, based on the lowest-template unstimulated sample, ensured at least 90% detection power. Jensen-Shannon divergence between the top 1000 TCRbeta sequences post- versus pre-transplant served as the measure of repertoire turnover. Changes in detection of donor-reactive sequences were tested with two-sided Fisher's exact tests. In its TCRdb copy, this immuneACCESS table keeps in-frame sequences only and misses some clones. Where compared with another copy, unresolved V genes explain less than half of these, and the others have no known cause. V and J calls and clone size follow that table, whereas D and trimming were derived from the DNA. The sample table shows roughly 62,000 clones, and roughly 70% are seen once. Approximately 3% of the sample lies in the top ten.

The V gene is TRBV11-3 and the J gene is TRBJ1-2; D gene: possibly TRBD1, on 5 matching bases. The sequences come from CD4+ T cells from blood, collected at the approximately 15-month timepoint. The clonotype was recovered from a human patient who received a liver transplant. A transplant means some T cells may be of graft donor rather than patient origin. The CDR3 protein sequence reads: CASSFQGYGGYTF. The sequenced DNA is TGTGCCAGCAGCTTCCAGGGATATGGAGGCTACACCTTC.